This T cell receptor beta chain comes out of a study of CD8 T cells in Susac syndrome (dated by TCRdb to about 2019). Study-level background: The study used repertoire sequencing to test whether antigen drove CD8+ T cell activation and differentiation in Susac syndrome. Broad study findings and their caveats: The number of individuals in the TCR sequencing and HLA analysis was recognized as being relatively small.

CDR1 DFQATT and CDR2 SNEGSKA are derived from the germline V gene (reference sequence). The CDR3, cysteine through phenylalanine, is 12 amino acids long. Kept here is only the CDR3 DNA, which spans 36 bases and is read in frame from base 1. V is cut back by 7 bases and J by 5 bases, with 6 bases in the junction unmatched. Comment on this clonotype: Its binding antigen is unknown. Base quality data are lacking; no much larger clone is found one base away.

Peripheral blood CD8+ and CD4+ T cells from healthy donors, Susac syndrome patients and multiple sclerosis patients were profiled using high-throughput TCR beta sequencing. Healthy donors were included as age- and sex-matched controls. CD8+ TEMRA cells were enriched by FACS, while bulk CD8+ and CD4+ T cells were purified by magnetic negative isolation. Blood was collected in EDTA tubes and processed within 24 hours, with PBMCs isolated through density gradient centrifugation. PBMCs destined for TCR sequencing were cryopreserved in liquid nitrogen and later thawed in a 37 °C water bath. The sorted or isolated CD4+, CD8+ and CD8+ TEMRA cells had a purity of 90% or higher. RNA was extracted using the RNeasy kit, and roughly 0.45 to 1 microgram was reverse transcribed with random hexamers. The immunoSEQ multiplex PCR assay, covering 54 Vbeta and 13 Jbeta segments, was used to amplify TCR beta CDR3 regions. Bias from PCR amplification was corrected by using a synthetic template baseline for primer optimization and for computational correction. Processing in the source paper ran as follows. Reads were annotated to V, D and J genes according to IMGT and were analyzed with immunoSEQ Analyzer, with only productive sequences retained. Clonality was computed as one minus Shannon entropy normalized by log2 of the number of productive unique sequences. Public and private clones were assessed among the 100 most prevalent clones of each patient and control. Clones were defined as Susac-specific when absent from the healthy and MS cohorts, from over a thousand published viral clones and from other ImmuneACCESS disease sequences. TCRdb's own reprocessing of the public reads used fastp at Q25 and MiXCR and kept productive beta chains. Every distinct CDR3 protein forms one entry, paired with its most common genes and DNA. Here the V and J calls rest on TCRdb's processing, not on the authors' analysis. In all, the sample holds approximately 150,000 distinct CDR3 sequences, and about 93% of those were seen once. The ten top clones hold over 0.11% of the sample.

The source of this sequence is a human donor in good health. The rearrangement combines TRBV20-1 with TRBJ2-3; 7 central nucleotides agree with TRBD1. The material sequenced was CD4+ T cells from PBMCs. CDR3 loop: CSGFRDRDTQYF. The DNA sequence follows: TGCAGTGGTTTCCGGGACAGAGATACGCAGTATTTT.